The 15 T cell receptor beta chains below were found in one sample sequenced in a study of blood T cell repertoires in COVID-19. Assay used: immunoSEQ multiplex PCR; TCRdb lists only in-frame clones, some missing. The repertoire has around 160,000 clones, 75% to 85% of them found once; the top ten carry about an eighth. The sequenced sample was peripheral blood. Source of these receptors: a man between 60 and 75 years old with active or convalescent COVID-19.

The J gene is TRBJ2-7, the V gene TRBV25-1, with TRBD1 matching over 8 bases. Germline V gene sequence: CDR1 MGHDK, CDR2 SYGVNS. The J segment lost 4 bases and the V segment lost 3 bases, leaving 5 bases of the junction unmatched. CDR3 length: 14 amino acids. DNA for the CDR3: TGTGCCAGCAGTGATAGCAGGGGGCTTTACGAGCAGTACTTC. It yields the protein CASSDSRGLYEQYF.

The CDR3 loop reads CASSQLGLEQFF. The CDR3 nucleotides are TGTGCCAGCAGTCAACTAGGTCTTGAGCAGTTCTTC. This rearrangement joins TRBV2 to TRBJ2-1; weak D call: TRBD2 (5 bases). Looked up from germline, CDR1 is SNHLY and CDR2 is FYNNEI. V shed 5 bases and J shed 9 bases, with 11 bases lying between them. The CDR3 is made up of 12 amino acids.

The chain employs TRBV7-6 and TRBJ2-5; the D gene is possibly TRBD2 (7 bases). Trimming removed 0 bases from V and 4 bases from J, with 15 bases in between. This CDR3 region has 16 residues. Germline assignment: CDR1 SGHVS and CDR2 FNYEAQ. The CDR3 region is CASSLAGGLSIETQYF. The DNA of the CDR3 is TGTGCCAGCAGCTTAGCGGGGGGGCTCTCAATAGAGACCCAGTACTTC.

This chain uses TRBV20-1 with TRBJ2-5, with 12 bases identical to TRBD2. This CDR3 spans 15 amino acids. The germline gives CDR1 DFQATT, CDR2 SNEGSKA (reference sequence). The trim removed 3 bases at V and 5 bases at J, leaving 7 bases unmatched. CDR3 coding DNA: TGCAGTGCTAGTCTAGCGGGAGGGCCCATGGAGACCCAGTACTTC. Its protein product is CSASLAGGPMETQYF.

V and J are TRBV2 and TRBJ1-6; tentatively, D is TRBD1 (6 bases). Trimming pared 1 base from V and 4 bases from J, leaving 8 bases between. The CDR3 extends over 15 amino acids. Germline CDR1 is SNHLY and CDR2 is FYNNEI. In DNA, the CDR3 is TGTGCCAGCAGTGAAGAGGACAGTTATAATTCACCCCTCCACTTT. Translated: CASSEEDSYNSPLHF.

DNA of the CDR3: TGTGCCAGCAGCTTAGAGGTACCGTGGGAGAAGAGCTCCTACGAGCAGTACTTC. Translation gives CASSLEVPWEKSSYEQYF. The rearrangement links TRBV7-8 to TRBJ2-7, with a weak D call TRBD2 (5 bases). The CDR3 is made up of 18 amino acids. Per the germline V gene, CDR1 is SGHVS and CDR2 is FQNEAQ. V gave up 1 base and J gave up 0 bases, with 19 bases separating them.

The chain combines TRBV6-5 with TRBJ2-3; weak D call: TRBD2 (6 bases). This CDR3 is built from 13 residues. Germline V lookup: CDR1 MNHEY, CDR2 SVGAGI. The V end lost 8 bases, the J end lost 7 bases, and 16 bases lay between the germline ends. Written as DNA, the CDR3 is TGTGCCAGCGGGGGGAATAACGACAATACGCAGTATTTT. Residues: CASGGNNDNTQYF.

The chain uses TRBV28 and TRBJ2-7; 15 bases are shared with TRBD2. From germline, CDR1 is MDHEN and CDR2 SYDVKM. The CDR3 runs 18 residues. With 4 bases clipped from V and 2 bases from J, the junction kept 9 bases outside the gene matches. The CDR3 DNA reads as TGTGCCAGCAGTTCGGGACTAGCGGGAGGTTGGGGGGCCTACGAGCAGTACTTC. Amino acid sequence: CASSSGLAGGWGAYEQYF.

The genes are TRBV19 and TRBJ2-7, with 8 bases identical to TRBD1. Germline V lookup: CDR1 LNHDA, CDR2 SQIVND (reference sequence). The CDR3 consists of 15 residues. Trimming removed 2 bases from V and 2 bases from J; junction bases left unmatched: 5. The CDR3 spells CASSIWQGATYEQYF. The DNA of the CDR3 is TGTGCCAGTAGTATATGGCAGGGGGCGACCTACGAGCAGTACTTC.

The J gene is TRBJ1-3, the V gene TRBV7-2; a possible D gene is TRBD1 (6 bases). CDR1 is SGHTA and CDR2 is FQGNSA in the germline V gene. This CDR3 contains 16 residues. V was pared by 2 bases and J by 0 bases, with 11 bases between. The CDR3 loop is CASSLLGARSGNTIYF. For the CDR3, the DNA is TGTGCCAGCAGCTTATTGGGGGCACGCTCTGGAAACACCATATATTTT.

The V call is TRBV27, the J call TRBJ2-5; 9 nucleotides match TRBD1. This CDR3 is 15 amino acids long. Trimming removed 9 bases from V and 1 base from J; junction bases left unmatched: 9. Looked up from germline, CDR1 is MNHEY and CDR2 is SMNVEV (reference sequence). CDR3 in amino acids: CASRSGTGSQETQYF. As DNA, the CDR3 is TGTGCCAGTCGATCCGGGACAGGGTCCCAAGAGACCCAGTACTTC.

The chain joins TRBV7-9 to TRBJ2-2; TRBD2 agrees at 8 bases. This CDR3 is 15 amino acids long. Germline loops: CDR1 SEHNR, CDR2 FQNEAQ (reference sequence). V shed 6 bases, J shed 3 bases, and the junction held 6 bases outside the gene matches. The CDR3 coding sequence is TGTGCCAGCAGTACGGGAGGGCCTTACACCGGGGAGCTGTTTTTT. It is translated as CASSTGGPYTGELFF.

This clone was detected only once. J is TRBJ1-1 and V is TRBV12-5, with no clear D. Germline-derived CDR1 and CDR2 are LGHNT and FRNRAP. The CDR3 sequence is 13 residues long. V shed 2 bases and J shed 3 bases, with 7 bases lying between them. The CDR3 nucleotides read TGTGCTAGTGGTTTGCCGGGGTACACTGAAGCTTTCTTT. It codes for CASGLPGYTEAFF.

The V and J genes are TRBV18 and TRBJ2-3; D call uncertain. CDR1 and CDR2 from the germline V gene are KGHSH and LQKENI. The CDR3 is made up of 14 amino acids. The V and J ends lost 1 base and 2 bases respectively, with 7 bases between them. Here the CDR3 reads CASSPLSNTDTQYF. For the CDR3, the DNA is TGTGCCAGCTCACCACTTAGCAACACAGATACGCAGTATTTT.

About this clone: Because the CDR3's place on the DNA is in doubt, the DNA is left out and the CDR3 is given as listed by TCRdb. This chain uses TRBV21-1 with TRBJ2-7; the table's D call of TRBD1 was not tested on the DNA. TRBV21-1 is assigned pseudogene status. Termini included, the CDR3 measures 16 amino acids. This chain's CDR3 is CASSKVGQGISYEQYF.